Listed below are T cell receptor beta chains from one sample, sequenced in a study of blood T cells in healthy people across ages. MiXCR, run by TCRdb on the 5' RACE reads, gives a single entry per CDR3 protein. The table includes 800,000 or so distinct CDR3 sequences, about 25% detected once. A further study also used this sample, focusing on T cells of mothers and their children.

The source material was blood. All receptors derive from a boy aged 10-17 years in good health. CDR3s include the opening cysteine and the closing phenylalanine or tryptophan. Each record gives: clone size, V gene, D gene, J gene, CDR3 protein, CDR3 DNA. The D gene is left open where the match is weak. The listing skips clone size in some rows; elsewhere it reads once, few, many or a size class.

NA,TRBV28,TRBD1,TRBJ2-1,CASSLGWDRVNEQFF,TGTGCCAGCAGTTTGGGTTGGGACAGGGTTAATGAGCAGTTCTTC
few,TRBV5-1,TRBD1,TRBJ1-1,CASSLTPGQVPNTEAFF,TGCGCCAGCAGCTTGACCCCGGGACAGGTCCCGAACACTGAAGCTTTCTTT
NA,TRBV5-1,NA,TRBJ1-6,CASSYDLTAPLHF,TGCGCCAGCAGCTATGACCTAACGGCACCCCTCCACTTT
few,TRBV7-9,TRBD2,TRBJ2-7,CASSDGTSGDLGGYEQYF,TGTGCCAGCAGCGACGGGACTAGCGGGGACCTAGGCGGCTACGAGCAGTACTTC
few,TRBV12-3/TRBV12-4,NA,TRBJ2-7,CASSPGGPGEQYF,TGTGCCAGCAGTCCCGGGGGACCAGGGGAGCAGTACTTC
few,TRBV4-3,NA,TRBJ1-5,CASSQDDARVFNQPQHF,TGCGCCAGCAGCCAAGACGATGCCAGGGTTTTCAATCAGCCCCAGCATTTT
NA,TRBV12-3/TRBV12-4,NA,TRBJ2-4,CASSFSGNIQYF,TGTGCCAGCAGTTTTTCGGGGAACATTCAGTACTTC
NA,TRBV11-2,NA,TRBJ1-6,CASSLDRRRWSSYNSPLHF,TGTGCCAGCAGCTTAGATCGACGTCGATGGAGCTCCTATAATTCACCCCTCCACTTT
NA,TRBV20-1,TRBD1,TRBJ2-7,CSATRQGRSYEQYF,TGCAGTGCTACCAGACAGGGGAGGTCGTACGAGCAGTACTTC
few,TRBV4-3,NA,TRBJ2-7,CASSPLLGGRTYEQYF,TGCGCCAGCAGCCCCCTTCTGGGGGGTCGTACCTACGAGCAGTACTTC
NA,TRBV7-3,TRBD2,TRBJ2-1,CASSPSGTPSYNEQFF,TGTGCCAGCAGCCCAAGCGGGACTCCTTCCTACAATGAGCAGTTCTTC
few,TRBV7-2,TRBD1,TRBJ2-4,CASSLGGTERIAKNIQYF,TGTGCCAGCAGCTTAGGAGGGACAGAAAGAATAGCCAAAAACATTCAGTACTTC
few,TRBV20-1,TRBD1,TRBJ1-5,CSGGTADQPQHF,TGCAGTGGAGGGACAGCGGATCAGCCCCAGCATTTT
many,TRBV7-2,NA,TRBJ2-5,CASSSLQETQYF,TGTGCCAGCAGTTCCCTCCAGGAGACCCAGTACTTC
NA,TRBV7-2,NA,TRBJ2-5,CASSLASGQEAQYF,TGTGCCAGCAGCTTAGCTAGCGGTCAAGAGGCCCAGTACTTC
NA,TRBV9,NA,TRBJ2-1,CANSVGPGNEQFF,TGTGCCAACAGCGTAGGTCCGGGGAATGAGCAGTTCTTC
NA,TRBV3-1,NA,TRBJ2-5,CASSQDYGETQYF,TGTGCCAGCAGCCAAGATTACGGAGAGACCCAGTACTTC
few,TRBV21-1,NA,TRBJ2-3,CASSKAPAFTDTQYF,TGTGCCAGCAGCAAAGCGCCAGCCTTCACAGATACGCAGTATTTT